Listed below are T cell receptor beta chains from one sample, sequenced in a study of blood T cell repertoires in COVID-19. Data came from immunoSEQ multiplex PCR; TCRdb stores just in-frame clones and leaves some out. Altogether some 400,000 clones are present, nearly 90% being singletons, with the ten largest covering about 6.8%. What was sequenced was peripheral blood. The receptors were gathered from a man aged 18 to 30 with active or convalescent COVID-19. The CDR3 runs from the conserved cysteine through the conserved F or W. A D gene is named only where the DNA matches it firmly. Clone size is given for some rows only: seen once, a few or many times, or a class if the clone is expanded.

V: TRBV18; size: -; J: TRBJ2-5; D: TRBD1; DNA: TGTGCCAGCTCCCCGACAGGGTCCTGGGAGACCCAGTACTTC; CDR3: CASSPTGSWETQYF
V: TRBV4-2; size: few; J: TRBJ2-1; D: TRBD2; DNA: TGTGCCAGCAGCCAAGGGACTAGCGGCTACAATGAGCAGTTCTTC; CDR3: CASSQGTSGYNEQFF
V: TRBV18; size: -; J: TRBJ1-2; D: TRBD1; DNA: TGTGCCAGCTCACCAGGGCAGGGGGCTGATGGCTACACCTTC; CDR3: CASSPGQGADGYTF
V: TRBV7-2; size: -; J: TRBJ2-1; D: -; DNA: TGTGCCAGCAGCTTATCATCGGGAGATGAGCAGTTCTTC; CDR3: CASSLSSGDEQFF
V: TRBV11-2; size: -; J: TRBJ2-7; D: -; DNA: TGTGCCAGCAGCTTAGGCGAGAACGAGCAGTACTTC; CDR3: CASSLGENEQYF
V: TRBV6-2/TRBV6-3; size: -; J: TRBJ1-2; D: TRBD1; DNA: TGTGCCAGCAGTTACACAAGGGACAGGGGCTATGGCTACACCTTC; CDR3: CASSYTRDRGYGYTF
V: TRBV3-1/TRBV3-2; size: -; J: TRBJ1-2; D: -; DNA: TGTGCCAGCAGCCACAAATCGGGAGGGGACTATGGCTACACCTTC; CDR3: CASSHKSGGDYGYTF
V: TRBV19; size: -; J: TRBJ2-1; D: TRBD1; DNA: TGTGCCAGTAGCCAAGGACAGGGAGCATACAATGAGCAGTTCTTC; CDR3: CASSQGQGAYNEQFF
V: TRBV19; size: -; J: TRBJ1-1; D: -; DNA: TGTGCCAGTAGTATCGCAGGGAATTGGGACACTGAAGCTTTCTTT; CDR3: CASSIAGNWDTEAFF
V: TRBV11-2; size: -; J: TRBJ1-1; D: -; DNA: TGTGCCAGCAGCTTAGACTTTTCGGGACAAATCTTTTTTGAGGCTTTCTTT; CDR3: CASSLDFSGQIFFEAFF
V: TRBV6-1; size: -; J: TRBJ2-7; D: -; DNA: TGTGCCAGCAGTGAACCGTTCGGCAGGATAACCTACGAGCAGTACTTC; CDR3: CASSEPFGRITYEQYF
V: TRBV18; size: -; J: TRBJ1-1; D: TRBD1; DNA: TGTGCCAGCCGAACCGGACAGGGAAACACTGAAGCTTTCTTT; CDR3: CASRTGQGNTEAFF
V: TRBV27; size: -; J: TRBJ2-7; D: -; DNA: TGTGCCAGCAGTACCAAAAGTGACACAACCTACGAGCAGTACTTC; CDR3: CASSTKSDTTYEQYF
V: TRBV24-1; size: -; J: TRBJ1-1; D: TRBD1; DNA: TGTGCCACCAGTGCGACAGGGGGTTCGAACACTGAAGCTTTCTTT; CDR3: CATSATGGSNTEAFF
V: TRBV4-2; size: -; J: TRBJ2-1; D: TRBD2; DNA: TGTGCCAGCAGACCGACTAGCGGGGGTTACAATGAGCAGTTCTTC; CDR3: CASRPTSGGYNEQFF
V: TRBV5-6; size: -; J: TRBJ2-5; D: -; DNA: TGTGCCAGCAGCTTGCCCCCGACAGACCAAGAGACCCAGTACTTC; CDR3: CASSLPPTDQETQYF
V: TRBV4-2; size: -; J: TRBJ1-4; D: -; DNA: TGTGCCAGCAGCCAAGACGGAGGGGCAGCGGAAAAACTGTTTTTT; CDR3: CASSQDGGAAEKLFF
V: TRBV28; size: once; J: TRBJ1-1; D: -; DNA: TGTGCCAGCAGTCTAGGACAGTTGAACACTGAAGCTTTCTTT; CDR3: CASSLGQLNTEAFF
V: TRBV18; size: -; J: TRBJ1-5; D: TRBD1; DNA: TGTGCCAGCTCGGGTGGACAGGGTGATCAGCCCCAGCATTTT; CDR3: CASSGGQGDQPQHF
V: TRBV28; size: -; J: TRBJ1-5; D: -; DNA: TGTGCCAGCAGTTTATATGGTCCGGGTAGCAATCAGCCCCAGCATTTT; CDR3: CASSLYGPGSNQPQHF
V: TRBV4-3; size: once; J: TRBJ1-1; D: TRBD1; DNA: TGCGCCAGCAGCCAAAGATCGGGACAGGGCTTGGACACTGAAGCTTTCTTT; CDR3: CASSQRSGQGLDTEAFF
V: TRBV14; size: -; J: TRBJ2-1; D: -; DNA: TGTGCCAGCAGCCAAGTTCCAGGGAACAATGAGCAGTTCTTC; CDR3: CASSQVPGNNEQFF
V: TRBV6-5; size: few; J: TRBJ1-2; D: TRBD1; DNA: TGTGCCACGGGACAGGGATATGGCTACACCTTC; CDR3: CATGQGYGYTF
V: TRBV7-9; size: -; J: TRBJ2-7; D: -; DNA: TGTGCCAGCAGCTTATCGGGTGGCGAGCAGTACTTC; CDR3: CASSLSGGEQYF
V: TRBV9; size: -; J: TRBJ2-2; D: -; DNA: TGTGCCAGCAGCTCAGGTTTTGTGAACACCGGGGAGCTGTTTTTT; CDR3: CASSSGFVNTGELFF
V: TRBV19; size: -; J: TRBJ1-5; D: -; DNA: TGTGCCAGTATGGCCAGCGGGTGGGCCAATCAGCCCCAGCATTTT; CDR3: CASMASGWANQPQHF
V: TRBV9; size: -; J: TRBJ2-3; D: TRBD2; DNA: TGTGCAAGCGGGCGGCTAGCGGGAGAAGATACGCAGTATTTT; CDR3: CASGRLAGEDTQYF
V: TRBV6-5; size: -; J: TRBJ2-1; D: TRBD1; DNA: TGTGCCAGCAGCAAACAGGGGTATGGATACAATGAGCAGTTCTTC; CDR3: CASSKQGYGYNEQFF
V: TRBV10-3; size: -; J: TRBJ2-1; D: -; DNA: TGTGCCATCAGTACCACGGCCGCGGATGAGCAGTTCTTC; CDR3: CAISTTAADEQFF
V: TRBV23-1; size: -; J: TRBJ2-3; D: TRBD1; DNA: TGCGCCAGCAGTCAATTCGAATTGTTACAGGGGGACCATTCGAACACAGATACGCAGTATTTT; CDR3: CASSQFELLQGDHSNTDTQYF
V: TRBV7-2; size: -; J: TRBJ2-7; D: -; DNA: TGTGCCAGCAGCTCGGGAGAGTACGAGCAGTACTTC; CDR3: CASSSGEYEQYF
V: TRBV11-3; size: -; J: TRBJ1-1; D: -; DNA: TGTGCCAGCAGCGTGGCATTGAACACTGAAGCTTTCTTT; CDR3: CASSVALNTEAFF
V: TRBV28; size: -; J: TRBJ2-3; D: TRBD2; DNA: TGTGCCAGCAGTGGTAGCGGGAGGATCACAGATACGCAGTATTTT; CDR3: CASSGSGRITDTQYF
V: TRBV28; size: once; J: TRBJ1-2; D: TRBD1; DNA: TGTGCCAGCTGGAGGGGACAGTTTGCTCGAGGCTACACCTTC; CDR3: CASWRGQFARGYTF
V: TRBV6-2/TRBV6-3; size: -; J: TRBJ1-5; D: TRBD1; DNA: TGTGCCAGCAGCTCTGGTAGGGGGCCCAGCAATCAGCCCCAGCATTTT; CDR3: CASSSGRGPSNQPQHF
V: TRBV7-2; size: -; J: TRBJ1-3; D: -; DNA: TGTGCCAGCACCTTGGGGCCCTCTGGAAACACCATATATTTT; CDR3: CASTLGPSGNTIYF
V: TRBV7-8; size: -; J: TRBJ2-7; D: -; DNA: TGTGCCAGCAGCCCCCGGATTCAGGGCCTAACCCACTACGAGCAGTACTTC; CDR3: CASSPRIQGLTHYEQYF
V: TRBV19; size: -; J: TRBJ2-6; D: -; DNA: TGTGCCAGTATGACAAGCTCTGGGGCCAACGTGCTGACTTTC; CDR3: CASMTSSGANVLTF
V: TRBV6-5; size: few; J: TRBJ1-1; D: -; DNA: TGTGCCAGCAGACAGGGGAACACTGAAGCTTTCTTT; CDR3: CASRQGNTEAFF
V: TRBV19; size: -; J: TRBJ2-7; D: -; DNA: TGTGCCAGTAGTATATCGGCCAGTAGCATCCACGAGCAGTACTTC; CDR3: CASSISASSIHEQYF
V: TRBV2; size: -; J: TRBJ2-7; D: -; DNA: TGTGCCAGCAGTGACGAGGGTTTCTACGAGCAGTACTTC; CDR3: CASSDEGFYEQYF
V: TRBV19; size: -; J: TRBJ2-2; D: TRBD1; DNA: TGTGCCAGTAGTACCGGACAGGGGTGGTACACCGGGGAGCTGTTTTTT; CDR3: CASSTGQGWYTGELFF
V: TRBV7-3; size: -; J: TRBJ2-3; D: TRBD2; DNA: TGTGCCAGCAGTCCCGGACTAGCAACAGATACGCAGTATTTT; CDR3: CASSPGLATDTQYF
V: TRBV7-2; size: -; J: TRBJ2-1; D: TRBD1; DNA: TGTGCCAGCAGCTTCCCCCCGGACAGGGAGCAGTTCTTC; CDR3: CASSFPPDREQFF
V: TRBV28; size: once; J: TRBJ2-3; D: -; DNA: TGTGCCAGCAGTTTTCTGGGCAACGGGGGAGATACGCAGTATTTT; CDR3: CASSFLGNGGDTQYF
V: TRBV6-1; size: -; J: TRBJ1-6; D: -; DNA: TGTGCCAGCAGTGGGTCCTTTATACAGGGCTCCTATAATTCACCCCTCCACTTT; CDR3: CASSGSFIQGSYNSPLHF
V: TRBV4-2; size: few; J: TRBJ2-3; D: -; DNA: TGTGCCAGCAGCCAAGATGCGAAGAATACGCAGTATTTT; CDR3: CASSQDAKNTQYF
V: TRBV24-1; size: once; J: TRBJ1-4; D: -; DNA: TGTGCCACCAGTGATTTGCATGGCCTCCAGCTGTTTTTT; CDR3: CATSDLHGLQLFF
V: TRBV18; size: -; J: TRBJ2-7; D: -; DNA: TGTGCCAGCTCACCCGAGACAAGCTACTACGAGCAGTACTTC; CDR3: CASSPETSYYEQYF
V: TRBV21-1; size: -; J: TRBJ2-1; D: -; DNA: TGTGCCAGCAGCAACAGTTTCCTCTTGGATGAGCAGTTCTTC; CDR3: CASSNSFLLDEQFF
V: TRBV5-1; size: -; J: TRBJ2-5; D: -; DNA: TGCGCCAGCAGCTTGGAGCAGGGAATGGAGACCCAGTACTTC; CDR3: CASSLEQGMETQYF
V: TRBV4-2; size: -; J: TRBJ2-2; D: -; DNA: TGTGCCAGCAGGCGACGTGGGCGGGGAAACACCGGGGAGCTGTTTTTT; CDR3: CASRRRGRGNTGELFF
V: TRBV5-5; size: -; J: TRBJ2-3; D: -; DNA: TGTGCCAGCATAAGGGCAGGGTACGTTGGCACAGATACGCAGTATTTT; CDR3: CASIRAGYVGTDTQYF
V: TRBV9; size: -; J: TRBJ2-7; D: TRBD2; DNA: TGTGCCAGCAGCGTAGGTTTAGCGGGAGACTACGAGCAGTACTTC; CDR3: CASSVGLAGDYEQYF
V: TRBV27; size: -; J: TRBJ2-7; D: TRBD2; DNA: TGTGCCAGCAGGAGACTAGCGGGAGTTTACGAGCAGTACTTC; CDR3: CASRRLAGVYEQYF